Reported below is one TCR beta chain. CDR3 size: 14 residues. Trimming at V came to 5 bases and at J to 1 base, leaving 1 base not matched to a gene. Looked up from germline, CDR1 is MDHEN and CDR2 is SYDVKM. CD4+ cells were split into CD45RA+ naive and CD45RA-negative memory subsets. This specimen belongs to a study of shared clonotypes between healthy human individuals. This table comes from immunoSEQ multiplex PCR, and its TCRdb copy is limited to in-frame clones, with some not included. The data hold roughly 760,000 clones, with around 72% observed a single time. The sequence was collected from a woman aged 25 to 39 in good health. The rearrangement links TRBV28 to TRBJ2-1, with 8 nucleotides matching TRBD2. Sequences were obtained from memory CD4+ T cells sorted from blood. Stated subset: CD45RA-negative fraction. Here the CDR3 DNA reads TGTGCCAGCAGTCGGGGGGGATCCTACAATGAGCAGTTCTTC. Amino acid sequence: CASSRGGSYNEQFF.